This TCR beta chain was identified in a study of blood T cell repertoires in COVID-19. Whole-study context: COVID-19 samples from acute and convalescent phases originated in the United States, Italy and Spain. Sample material is recorded as cDNA or gDNA derived from T cells, B-cell-depleted T cells, or PBMCs.

In Seattle, patients joined the study during active infection and were tracked longitudinally. In the original workflow: Using reference gene primer amplification, nucleated cell counts were estimated. The repertoire was sequenced with immunoSEQ multiplex PCR; TCRdb's copy has only in-frame clones and lacks some. The V and J calls and clone size come from that table; D and trimming were worked out from the DNA. The table includes 310,000 or so clones, roughly 90% detected once. The CDR3 spans 14 residues. Germline loops: CDR1 SGHTA, CDR2 FQGNSA. The trim removed 1 base at V and 5 bases at J, leaving 3 bases unmatched.

The sample consisted of peripheral blood. This TCR came from a woman aged 25 to 45 with COVID-19, enrolled during active disease. J is TRBJ2-3 and V is TRBV7-2, with TRBD2 matching over 7 bases. The CDR3: CASSLVTSVDTQYF. The CDR3 DNA follows: TGTGCCAGCAGCTTAGTTACTAGCGTAGATACGCAGTATTTT.